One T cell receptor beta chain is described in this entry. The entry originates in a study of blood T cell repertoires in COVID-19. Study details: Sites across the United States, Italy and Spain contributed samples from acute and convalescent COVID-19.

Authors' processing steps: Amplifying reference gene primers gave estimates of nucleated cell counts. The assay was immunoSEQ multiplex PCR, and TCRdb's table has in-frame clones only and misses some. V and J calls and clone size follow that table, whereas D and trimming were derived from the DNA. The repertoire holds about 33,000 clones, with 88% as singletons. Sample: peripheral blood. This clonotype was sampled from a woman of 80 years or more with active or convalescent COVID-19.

The CDR3 loop reads CASSLARGALTSNEQFF. Written as DNA, the CDR3 is TGTGCCAGCAGCTTAGCGCGGGGGGCCTTAACTTCCAATGAGCAGTTCTTC. The V and J genes are TRBV11-3 and TRBJ2-1, with TRBD2 matching 8 bases. Germline CDR1 is SGHNT and CDR2 is YENEEA. After removal of 1 base from V and 6 bases from J, the junction contained 11 bases not matched to a gene. CDR3 length: 17 residues.